These T cell receptor beta chains were read from a single sample in a study of blood T cell repertoires in COVID-19. Using immunoSEQ multiplex PCR, the repertoire was profiled, and TCRdb retains in-frame clones only, with some absent. The repertoire holds 150,000 or so clones, with around 78% as singletons. The sequencing input was peripheral blood. The receptors shown here come from an older man with acute or convalescent COVID-19. The CDR3 runs from the conserved cysteine through the conserved F or W. A D gene is named only where the DNA matches it firmly. Clone sizes are given selectively: once, few, many, or a class where the clone is expanded.

V	D	size	J	CDR3	DNA
TRBV5-1	-	-	TRBJ2-1	CASSLDWSSYNEQFF	TGCGCCAGCAGCTTGGACTGGAGCTCCTACAATGAGCAGTTCTTC
TRBV5-6	TRBD1	many	TRBJ1-2	CASSRDRAFGYTF	TGTGCCAGCAGCCGGGACAGGGCGTTCGGCTACACCTTC
TRBV5-1	TRBD1	-	TRBJ2-2	CASSFDPPGQGANTGELFF	TGCGCCAGCAGCTTTGATCCACCCGGACAGGGGGCGAACACCGGGGAGCTGTTTTTT
TRBV27	TRBD1	-	TRBJ1-2	CASSLLPPQDRRYGYTF	TGTGCCAGCAGTTTATTGCCCCCTCAGGACAGGCGCTATGGCTACACCTTC
TRBV28	-	-	TRBJ1-3	CASSLLAGNTIYF	TGTGCCAGCAGTTTACTCGCTGGAAACACCATATATTTT
TRBV6-5	-	-	TRBJ2-3	CAVCLTASTDTQYF	TGTGCCGTATGCCTGACAGCTAGCACAGATACGCAGTATTTT
TRBV2	TRBD1	-	TRBJ1-2	CASSELGQGLGGYTF	TGTGCCAGCAGTGAGCTGGGACAGGGACTGGGGGGCTACACCTTC
TRBV4-3	TRBD2	many	TRBJ2-2	CASSRSSGGLLLGTGELFF	TGCGCCAGCAGCCGATCTAGCGGGGGCCTTCTCCTTGGCACCGGGGAGCTGTTTTTT
TRBV5-3	-	-	TRBJ2-7	CARSFLGGSYEQYF	TGTGCCAGAAGCTTTCTAGGAGGCTCCTACGAGCAGTACTTC
TRBV5-6	TRBD1	-	TRBJ1-2	CASSLAQGWGNYGYTF	TGTGCCAGCAGCTTGGCACAGGGGTGGGGTAACTATGGCTACACCTTC
TRBV2	-	once	TRBJ1-1	CASSRNTEAFF	TGTGCCAGCAGCAGGAACACTGAAGCTTTCTTT
TRBV6-5	TRBD1	-	TRBJ1-3	CASRGTGAGNTIYF	TGTGCCAGCAGAGGGACAGGGGCTGGAAACACCATATATTTT
TRBV5-1	-	-	TRBJ2-3	CASSPSLEVTDTQYF	TGCGCCAGCAGCCCATCCCTCGAGGTCACAGATACGCAGTATTTT
TRBV9	TRBD2	-	TRBJ2-5	CASSVASGAVALETQYF	TGTGCCAGCAGCGTAGCAAGCGGGGCGGTGGCCCTCGAGACCCAGTACTTC
TRBV4-1	TRBD2	-	TRBJ2-1	CASSQEGTSGGQQFF	TGCGCCAGCAGCCAAGAGGGGACTAGCGGGGGTCAGCAGTTCTTC
TRBV29-1	-	-	TRBJ1-5	CSASFRNQPQHF	TGCAGCGCTTCCTTTCGCAATCAGCCCCAGCATTTT
TRBV5-4	TRBD2	-	TRBJ2-1	CASSLNGGASNEQFF	TGTGCCAGCAGCTTGAACGGGGGGGCCTCCAATGAGCAGTTCTTC
TRBV5-6	-	-	TRBJ1-2	CASSLDRQFYGYTF	TGTGCCAGCAGCTTGGACAGACAATTCTATGGCTACACCTTC
TRBV6-4	TRBD1	-	TRBJ2-6	CASSVPPGQGLSGANVLTF	TGTGCCAGCAGTGTCCCCCCTGGACAGGGGCTATCAGGGGCCAACGTCCTGACTTTC
TRBV6-1	TRBD2	-	TRBJ2-2	CASSEALAGDTGELFF	TGTGCCAGCAGTGAAGCCCTAGCGGGTGACACCGGGGAGCTGTTTTTT
TRBV6-2/TRBV6-3	TRBD1	few	TRBJ1-5	CASSYWEGQGGQPQHF	TGTGCCAGCAGTTATTGGGAAGGGCAGGGGGGTCAGCCCCAGCATTTT
TRBV10-3	TRBD1	-	TRBJ1-2	CAISDRGPNYGYTF	TGTGCCATCAGTGACAGGGGGCCCAACTATGGCTACACCTTC
TRBV7-2	-	few	TRBJ2-1	CASTPSRQNNEQFF	TGTGCCAGCACCCCCTCGAGACAAAACAATGAGCAGTTCTTC
TRBV5-6	-	-	TRBJ1-2	CASSLAVEFYGYTF	TGTGCCAGCAGCTTGGCCGTCGAGTTCTATGGCTACACCTTC
TRBV6-1	TRBD1	-	TRBJ1-5	CASSDLGQGGQPQHF	TGTGCCAGCAGTGATCTGGGACAGGGCGGTCAGCCCCAGCATTTT
TRBV27	-	-	TRBJ1-1	CAGFREGDTEAFF	TGTGCCGGTTTCAGGGAAGGGGACACTGAAGCTTTCTTT
TRBV29-1	-	-	TRBJ1-1	CSVEVFTEAFF	TGCAGCGTTGAAGTATTCACTGAAGCTTTCTTT
TRBV3-1/TRBV3-2	-	-	TRBJ1-1	CASSQEQVTEAFF	TGTGCCAGCAGCCAAGAACAGGTCACTGAAGCTTTCTTT
TRBV28	-	-	TRBJ2-3	CASSSGTYSTDTQYF	TGTGCCAGCAGTTCCGGGACATATAGCACAGATACGCAGTATTTT
TRBV28	-	-	TRBJ1-6	CASSPYRDSPLHF	TGTGCCAGCAGTCCGTACAGAGATTCACCCCTCCACTTT
TRBV3-1/TRBV3-2	TRBD2	-	TRBJ2-2	CASSIGLAGGPAGELFF	TGTGCCAGCAGCATCGGACTAGCGGGGGGGCCCGCCGGGGAGCTGTTTTTT
TRBV10-3	TRBD1	-	TRBJ2-5	CAIKSTGARETQYF	TGTGCCATCAAATCCACAGGGGCGAGAGAGACCCAGTACTTC
TRBV6-5	-	-	TRBJ1-1	CASSYQWNTEAFF	TGTGCCAGCAGTTACCAGTGGAACACTGAAGCTTTCTTT
TRBV19	TRBD1	-	TRBJ2-1	CATSRGRGSNEQFF	TGTGCCACCTCTAGGGGGCGAGGGTCCAATGAGCAGTTCTTC
TRBV11-3	-	-	TRBJ2-7	CASSPELADSYEQYF	TGTGCCAGCAGTCCTGAACTAGCAGATTCCTACGAGCAGTACTTC
TRBV9	-	-	TRBJ2-2	CASSYPRGLGPGELFF	TGTGCCAGCAGCTATCCCCGGGGTTTGGGCCCCGGGGAGCTGTTTTTT
TRBV7-2	-	few	TRBJ1-5	CASSLETGQPQHF	TGTGCCAGCAGCTTAGAGACAGGCCAGCCCCAGCATTTT
TRBV5-1	-	-	TRBJ1-1	CASSLVGRMNTEAFF	TGCGCCAGCAGCTTGGTGGGGCGCATGAACACTGAAGCTTTCTTT
TRBV12-5	-	-	TRBJ2-5	CASGGLTQETQYF	TGTGCTAGTGGCGGACTCACCCAAGAGACCCAGTACTTC
TRBV5-4	TRBD2	-	TRBJ2-1	CASSPGTSSYNEQFF	TGTGCCAGCAGCCCTGGGACTAGCTCCTACAATGAGCAGTTCTTC
TRBV3-1/TRBV3-2	TRBD1	-	TRBJ1-2	CASSQAHLGQGAYGYTF	TGTGCCAGCAGCCAAGCTCATCTAGGACAGGGGGCGTATGGCTACACCTTC
TRBV29-1	TRBD1	-	TRBJ2-1	CSVSGTVGEQFF	TGCAGCGTGTCCGGGACAGTAGGTGAGCAGTTCTTC
TRBV7-6	TRBD1	-	TRBJ1-1	CASSSRSGGASEAFF	TGTGCCAGCAGCTCGCGTTCAGGGGGCGCTTCTGAAGCTTTCTTT
TRBV5-1	TRBD2	-	TRBJ2-5	CASSPARGGGQETQYF	TGCGCCAGCAGCCCTGCTCGAGGCGGGGGGCAAGAGACCCAGTACTTC
TRBV11-2	TRBD1	once	TRBJ2-5	CASSWTGGRQETQYF	TGTGCCAGCAGCTGGACAGGGGGCCGCCAAGAGACCCAGTACTTC
TRBV19	TRBD1	-	TRBJ1-2	CASSSGGAIGGYTF	TGTGCCAGTAGCTCAGGGGGCGCAATAGGGGGCTACACCTTC
TRBV5-5	-	-	TRBJ1-1	CASSQSGGQNTEAFF	TGTGCCAGCAGCCAGTCGGGGGGACAGAACACTGAAGCTTTCTTT
TRBV14	TRBD1	-	TRBJ1-1	CASSQEGAGGPEAFF	TGTGCCAGCAGCCAAGAAGGGGCAGGGGGACCTGAAGCTTTCTTT
TRBV5-1	TRBD1	-	TRBJ2-2	CASGQGDYDGELFF	TGCGCCAGTGGACAGGGGGATTACGACGGGGAGCTGTTTTTT
TRBV7-9	-	-	TRBJ1-2	CASSPRPGYGYTF	TGTGCCAGCAGCCCTCGGCCGGGCTATGGCTACACCTTC
TRBV2	TRBD1	few	TRBJ2-3	CASSEKDRGHF	TGTGCCAGCAGTGAGAAGGACAGGGGACATTTT
TRBV5-4	TRBD2	-	TRBJ2-5	CASSLPGLAGEETQYF	TGTGCCAGCAGCTTGCCCGGACTAGCGGGGGAAGAGACCCAGTACTTC
TRBV20-1	TRBD2	-	TRBJ2-2	CSASVAGGHGGELFF	TGCAGTGCTAGTGTGGCGGGGGGGCATGGCGGGGAGCTGTTTTTT
TRBV7-2	TRBD1	-	TRBJ1-4	CASSWGDRGRTNEKLFF	TGTGCCAGCAGCTGGGGGGACAGGGGCCGGACTAATGAAAAACTGTTTTTT
TRBV19	TRBD1	-	TRBJ2-5	CASSIQFRQGAETQYF	TGTGCCAGTAGTATACAGTTCCGACAGGGGGCCGAGACCCAGTACTTC